Following are 30 T cell receptor beta chains from one sample sequenced in a study of T cell clonality in common variable immunodeficiency. General study results and limits: In common variable immunodeficiency, TCR beta chains reportedly carried fewer deletions and N-nucleotide insertions.

Their antigens remain unidentified. The repertoire was sequenced with immunoSEQ multiplex PCR; TCRdb's copy has only in-frame clones and lacks some. Observed in the sample are around 28,000 clones, none of them singletons. The specimen sequenced was peripheral blood mononuclear cells. These receptors originate from a human donor with common variable immunodeficiency.

The CDR3 reads CASSIQQGDGSPLHF. The sequenced part of the CDR3 DNA is TGTGCCAGTAGTATACAGCAGGGCGACGGGTCACCC. The chain is built from TRBV19 and TRBJ1-6; D is perhaps TRBD1 (5 bases). The CDR3 end lies 3 residues beyond the end of the read and is filled in from the germline J gene. The CDR3 contains 15 residues. Germline CDR1 and CDR2: LNHDA and SQIVND (reference sequence). The ends were cut back, 2 bases at V and 10 bases at J, with 15 bases in the middle.

A note on this clone: The read gets to within 3 residues of the CDR3 end, and the germline J gene fills in the rest. The chain has TRBV7-3 and TRBJ2-2; a weak D match, TRBD2 (6 bases). Between the trimmed V and J ends, which lost 3 bases and 6 bases, there was a span of 23 bases. Germline V lookup: CDR1 SGHTA, CDR2 FQGTGA. The CDR3 totals 18 residues. The CDR3 region is CASSFRSSGGPGAGELFF. The sequenced part of the CDR3 DNA is TGTGCCAGCAGCTTTAGAAGCTCTGGTGGTCCGGGGGCCGGGGAG.

Notes on this clone: The CDR3 end is not reached by the read, which stops 3 residues before it; the germline J gene fills it in. The rearrangement links TRBV20-1 to TRBJ2-3, with D tentatively TRBD2 (6 bases). The CDR3 is 14 residues long. CDR1 is DFQATT and CDR2 is SNEGSKA in the germline V gene (reference sequence). V lost 8 bases, J lost 5 bases, and 20 bases lay in between. The sequenced CDR3 bases are TGCAGTAGTCGGGACTCCAGTGGTCTAGATACG. This codes for CSSRDSSGLDT. The full CDR3 protein reads CSSRDSSGLDTQYF.

This clone has only a few counts. The read is 3 residues too short to cover the CDR3 end, so that end is filled in from the germline J gene. The rearrangement links TRBV19 to TRBJ1-5; 8 bases fit TRBD1. Per the germline V gene, CDR1 is LNHDA and CDR2 is SQIVND (reference sequence). V lost 7 bases and J lost 3; bases outside the gene matches: 8. The CDR3 has 15 residues. The sequenced part of the CDR3 DNA is TGTGCCAGTATTGGAAACAGGGGGTCCAATCAGCCC. It codes for CASIGNRGSNQP. The complete CDR3 reads CASIGNRGSNQPQHF.

This clone occurred a few times. The read falls 3 residues short of the CDR3 end, and the missing part is taken from the germline J gene. The V call is TRBV2, the J call TRBJ2-2; TRBD2 aligns across 9 bases. The V segment lost 6 bases and the J segment 4 bases; nucleotides outside the gene matches: 9. The CDR3 spans 16 residues. CDR1 and CDR2 from the germline V gene are SNHLY and FYNNEI. CDR3 DNA, as far as it was read: TGTGCCAGCAGCTCTGGCGGGGGGGCCGTCACCGGGGAG. Translating gives CASSSGGGAVTGE. The whole CDR3 region reads CASSSGGGAVTGELFF.

Concerning this clone: Coverage ceases 3 residues before the CDR3 finishes, and the germline J gene fills in the end. This chain connects TRBV5-1 to TRBJ1-3, with D possibly being TRBD1 (5 bases). This CDR3 region has 15 residues. Trimming shortened V by 4 bases and J by 3 bases, and 14 bases separated the two germline ends. Germline CDR1 reads SGHRS; CDR2 reads YFSETQ. CDR3 DNA, as far as it was read: TGCGCCAGCAGCGACACCGGGGGTATTGGAAACACC. Translated, it gives CASSDTGGIGNT. The entire CDR3 sequence reads CASSDTGGIGNTIYF. The entire variable domain, with the rest obtained from reference TRBV5-1 and TRBJ1-3, is as follows: KAGVTQTPRYLIKTRGQQVTLSCSPISGHRSVSWYQQTPGQGLQFLFEYFSETQRNKGNFPGRFSGRQFSNSRSEMNVSTLELGDSALYLCASSDTGGIGNTIYFGEGSWLTVV.

This clone showed up just a few times. The observed sequence ends 3 residues before the CDR3 terminus, with the missing tail filled in from the germline J gene. V usage is TRBV18 and J usage is TRBJ1-5; possible D gene TRBD1, 6 bases. This CDR3 contains 16 residues. The germline V gene encodes CDR1 KGHSH and CDR2 LQKENI. V was clipped by 5 bases and J by 1 base, with 15 bases between them. The CDR3 bases that were read are TGTGCCAGCTCAGCCAGGGGAGATGGAAGCAATCAGCCC. Its protein is CASSARGDGSNQP. The full CDR3 reads CASSARGDGSNQPQHF.

This clone was found a few times. The read stops 3 residues short of the end of the CDR3; the missing end is completed from the germline J gene. The chain employs TRBV7-2 and TRBJ2-5, with TRBD2 matching 8 bases. V dropped 5 bases and J dropped 1; count of bases not matched to a gene: 6. The CDR3 consists of 15 residues. CDR1 SGHTA and CDR2 FQGNSA come from the germline V gene. Partial CDR3 DNA: TGTGCCAGCAGCCCCTCGGGGGGGCTCCAAGAGACC. Amino acid sequence: CASSPSGGLQET. The complete CDR3 sequence is CASSPSGGLQETQYF.

This clone was observed many times. The read is 3 residues too short to cover the CDR3 end, so that end is filled in from the germline J gene. The chain links TRBV18 to TRBJ1-6, with TRBD1 matching 7 bases. The trim removed 3 bases at V and 7 bases at J, leaving 3 bases unmatched. The CDR3 spans 14 residues. The germline CDR1 and CDR2 sequences are KGHSH and LQKENI. CDR3 DNA, as far as it was read: TGTGCCAGCTCACCCAGGGGGATCAATTCACCC. Amino acid sequence: CASSPRGINSP. The entire CDR3 is CASSPRGINSPLHF.

This clone was detected only a few times. The CDR3 end is not reached by the read, which stops 3 residues before it; the germline J gene fills it in. The V gene is TRBV7-6, the J gene TRBJ2-3, with 8 bases matching TRBD2. The CDR3 loop spans 16 amino acids. Germline trimming cut 2 bases from V and 1 base from J; bases unmatched to any gene: 5. Looked up from germline, CDR1 is SGHVS and CDR2 is FNYEAQ. Partial CDR3 DNA: TGTGCCAGCAGCTTAACCGGGGGGGATGGCACAGATACG. Translating gives CASSLTGGDGTDT. From start to end, the CDR3 is CASSLTGGDGTDTQYF.

There are many counts of this clone. The CDR3 goes on 3 residues after the read ends, and that part is filled in from the germline J gene. The rearrangement uses TRBV9 and TRBJ2-7; a weak D match, TRBD1 (6 bases). The CDR3 length is 17 residues. Germline CDR1 SGDLS, CDR2 YYNGEE. Trimming took 4 bases from V and 0 from J, leaving 20 bases between them. The CDR3 loop is CASSHPSGTTYSYEQYF. The sequenced CDR3 bases are TGTGCCAGCAGCCACCCTTCCGGGACAACCTACTCCTACGAG.

With regard to this clone: The CDR3 end lies 3 residues beyond the end of the read and is filled in from the germline J gene. The rearrangement joins TRBV11-2 to TRBJ2-5, with TRBD1 identical over 7 bases. Trimming at V came to 5 bases and at J to 3 bases, leaving 3 bases not matched to a gene. Germline CDR1 is SGHAT and CDR2 is FQNNGV. The CDR3 spans 13 residues. Incomplete CDR3 DNA: TGTGCCAGCAGCATGGGACAGAAAGAGACC. Translation gives CASSMGQKET. The CDR3 in its entirety is CASSMGQKETQYF.

This clone occurred a few times. The CDR3 end falls 3 residues outside the read, so it is completed with the germline J gene. V and J are TRBV7-3 and TRBJ2-1; D perhaps matches TRBD2 (5 bases). This CDR3 has 14 amino acids. V gave up 2 bases and J gave up 9 bases, with 14 bases separating them. Looked up from germline, CDR1 is SGHTA and CDR2 is FQGTGA. CDR3 sequence: CASSLGSTRGEQFF. The sequenced part of the CDR3 DNA is TGTGCCAGCAGCTTAGGTTCGACCCGGGGTGAG.

Comments on this clone: The CDR3 end falls 3 residues outside the read, so it is completed with the germline J gene. This chain joins TRBV19 and TRBJ1-1; TRBD1 aligns across 10 bases. The ends lost 7 bases at V and 4 bases at J; junction bases unmatched: 27. This CDR3 is 21 amino acids long. CDR1 and CDR2 (germline): LNHDA, SQIVND (reference sequence). The chain's CDR3 is CASKVPYGSGTGEKKGTEAFF. CDR3 DNA, as far as it was read: TGTGCCAGTAAAGTGCCGTACGGATCCGGGACAGGGGAAAAGAAGGGCACTGAA.

This clone has more than one count but fewer than ten. Read sequence stops 3 residues before the CDR3 end, and the germline J gene provides the missing end. J is TRBJ1-6 and V is TRBV6-1; tentative D call: TRBD1 (5 bases). Germline V lookup: CDR1 MNHNS, CDR2 SASEGT. V was pared by 3 bases and J by 4 bases, with 13 bases between. This CDR3 has 16 amino acids. CDR3 DNA, as far as it was read: TGTGCCAGCAGTGAGACAGATATGATTTATAATTCACCC. Translated, it gives CASSETDMIYNSP. The whole CDR3 is CASSETDMIYNSPLHF.

A few counts support this clone. CDR3: CACQRGGQPQHF. The part of the CDR3 DNA that was read is TGTGCCTGTCAAAGAGGGGGTCAGCCC. V usage is TRBV30 and J usage is TRBJ1-5; a possible D gene is TRBD1 (6 bases). The read is 3 residues too short to cover the CDR3 end, so that end is filled in from the germline J gene. The V and J ends lost 6 bases and 6 bases respectively, with 12 bases between them. The germline V gene encodes CDR1 GTSNPN and CDR2 SVGIG (reference sequence). The CDR3 is made up of 12 amino acids.

This clone was detected only a few times. The CDR3 goes on 3 residues after the read ends, and that part is filled in from the germline J gene. The rearrangement joins TRBV5-1 to TRBJ2-1, with 9 bases aligning to TRBD1. Losses at the gene ends were 0 bases for V and 7 bases for J; bases not matched to a gene: 11. CDR3 length: 17 residues. Germline V gene lookup returns CDR1 SGHRS and CDR2 YFSETQ. The covered CDR3 bases are TGCGCCAGCAGCTTGGATGTTCTGGGACAGGGCTTTAATGAG. Translating gives CASSLDVLGQGFNE. The whole CDR3 region reads CASSLDVLGQGFNEQFF.

This clone was picked up many times. The CDR3 is cut off 3 residues early in the read; its end comes from the germline J gene. The rearrangement joins TRBV29-1 to TRBJ2-1; a possible D gene is TRBD2 (7 bases). Per the germline V gene, CDR1 is SQVTM and CDR2 is ANQGSEA. Trimming took off 2 bases at V and 1 base at J, with 18 bases between the two ends. The CDR3 is made up of 17 amino acids. The CDR3 DNA, read in part, is TGCAGCGTTGAATGGGGGGGACAAGGGCTATCCTACAATGAG. This gives the protein CSVEWGGQGLSYNE. The entire CDR3 sequence reads CSVEWGGQGLSYNEQFF.

This clone was detected a few times. The read gets to within 3 residues of the CDR3 end, and the germline J gene fills in the rest. The chain has TRBV7-2 and TRBJ1-5; D uncertain. This CDR3 is built from 15 residues. The germline gives CDR1 SGHTA, CDR2 FQGNSA. V was shortened by 2 bases and J by 2 bases, with 10 bases between the two germline ends. The covered CDR3 bases are TGTGCCAGCAGCTTACAAGGGTTAGGCAATCAGCCC. Translating it yields CASSLQGLGNQP. In full, the CDR3 is CASSLQGLGNQPQHF.

This clone has just a few counts. The read is 3 residues too short to cover the CDR3 end, so that end is filled in from the germline J gene. This chain links TRBV7-8 with TRBJ2-1; 9 bases are shared with TRBD1. V was pared by 0 bases and J by 1 base, with 1 base of the junction left unmatched. Germline lookup yields CDR1 SGHVS and CDR2 FQNEAQ. This CDR3 contains 16 residues. The CDR3 is CASSLAQGASYNEQFF. The DNA read from the CDR3 is TGTGCCAGCAGCTTAGCACAGGGGGCTTCCTACAATGAG.

This clone was observed at least ten times. The missing CDR3 end, 3 residues past where the read stops, is filled in from the germline J gene. This sequence joins TRBV5-5 and TRBJ1-4; 9 positions match TRBD1. Per germline, CDR1 SGHKS and CDR2 YYEKEE (reference sequence). The CDR3 is 15 residues long. The J segment lost 6 bases and the V segment lost 4 bases, leaving 7 bases of the junction unmatched. The CDR3 region is CASSRTGGADEKLFF. The DNA read from the CDR3 is TGTGCCAGCAGCCGAACAGGGGGCGCGGATGAAAAA.

This clone was counted between two and nine times. The read ends 3 residues before the CDR3 terminus; that terminus is restored from the germline J gene. This chain connects TRBV6-2 or TRBV6-3 to TRBJ1-2, with 8 bases lining up with TRBD1. Germline CDR1 is MNHEY and CDR2 is SVGEGT. V was pared by 2 bases and J by 5 bases, with 4 bases of the junction left unmatched. The CDR3 is made up of 14 amino acids. The CDR3 DNA, read in part, is TGTGCCAGCAGTTACCCCACAGGGGGGTATGGC. Residues: CASSYPTGGYG. The full CDR3 protein is CASSYPTGGYGYTF.

On this clone itself: The read stops 3 residues short of the end of the CDR3; the missing end is completed from the germline J gene. J is TRBJ2-1 and V is TRBV7-9; 9 bases are a match to TRBD1. Germline V gene data show CDR1 as SEHNR and CDR2 as FQNEAQ (reference sequence). The junction had 11 bases not matched to a gene; V was cut back by 11 bases and J by 9 bases. The length of the CDR3 is 13 residues. The CDR3 spells CAARTGAEGEQFF. The DNA read from the CDR3 is TGTGCCGCTCGGACAGGGGCGGAGGGTGAG. Full variable domain (remainder filled in from reference TRBV7-9 and TRBJ2-1): DTGVSQNPRHKITKRGQNVTFRCDPISEHNRLYWYRQTLGQGPEFLTYFQNEAQLEKSRLLSDRFSAERPKGSFSTLEIQRTEQGDSAMYLCAARTGAEGEQFFGPGTRLTVL.

This clone was detected only a few times. The read falls 3 residues short of the CDR3 end, and the missing part is taken from the germline J gene. This chain joins TRBV11-2 and TRBJ2-1; TRBD2 matches 12 bases. This CDR3 spans 14 amino acids. J gave up 5 bases and V 9 bases, and 5 bases lay outside the gene matches. The germline V gene has CDR1 SGHAT and CDR2 FQNNGV. The CDR3 spells CASLRTSGDNEQFF. The CDR3 bases that were read are TGTGCCAGTCTAAGGACTAGCGGGGACAATGAG.

Many counts were recorded for this clone. The sequenced CDR3 bases are TGTGCCAGCAGTTGGGGGGGGGTAAGCAATGAG. Residues: CASSWGGVSNE. The CDR3 reads in full as CASSWGGVSNEQFF. This chain uses TRBV12-3 or TRBV12-4 with TRBJ2-1; 7 bases map to TRBD2. Coverage ceases 3 residues before the CDR3 finishes, and the germline J gene fills in the end. The CDR3 is 14 amino acids. After removal of 4 bases from V and 6 bases from J, the junction contained 6 bases not matched to a gene.

As regards this clone: The sequence runs out 3 residues before the end of the CDR3; the remainder is reconstructed from the germline J gene. The chain is built from TRBV30 and TRBJ2-3; 11 positions agree with TRBD2. V was pared by 5 bases and J by 6 bases, with 10 bases of the junction left unmatched. CDR1 and CDR2 from the germline V gene are GTSNPN and SVGIG (reference sequence). CDR3 length: 15 amino acids. The part of the CDR3 DNA that was read is TGTGCCTGGTGTAGCCCGTTAGCGGGGGGGGATACG. Protein: CAWCSPLAGGDT. The entire CDR3 protein reads CAWCSPLAGGDTQYF.

In its sample, this clone was seen many times. Sequencing ends 3 residues short of the CDR3 end; the germline J gene provides the rest. The rearrangement links TRBV18 to TRBJ2-3, with 9 bases that match TRBD2. The CDR3 sequence is 16 residues long. The ends lost 8 bases at V and 0 bases at J; junction bases unmatched: 9. Germline CDR1 reads KGHSH; CDR2 reads LQKENI. CDR3 loop: CASREGLAGSTDTQYF. The DNA read from the CDR3 is TGTGCCAGCCGCGAGGGCCTAGCGGGGAGCACAGATACG.

This clone was recorded a few times. Read data end 3 residues before the CDR3 end; the end is taken from the germline J gene. The chain combines TRBV7-9 with TRBJ1-2; D possibly corresponds to TRBD1 (6 bases). This CDR3 comprises 13 residues. Germline CDR1 SEHNR, CDR2 FQNEAQ (reference sequence). CDR3 sequence: CASSSEQGYGYTF. The DNA read from the CDR3 is TGTGCCAGCAGCTCAGAACAGGGCTACGGC.

This clone was found many times. The read is 3 residues too short to cover the CDR3 end, so that end is filled in from the germline J gene. The gene calls are TRBV5-1 and TRBJ2-2; TRBD2 aligns across 8 bases. CDR1 and CDR2 from the germline V gene are SGHRS and YFSETQ. J was trimmed by 1 base and V by 5 bases; bases with no gene match: 1. The CDR3 runs 14 residues. The CDR3 here is CASSSGVNTGELFF. The CDR3 DNA, read in part, is TGCGCCAGCAGTAGCGGGGTGAACACCGGGGAG.

About this clone: From the germline J gene comes the end of the CDR3, since the read stops 3 residues before it. V gene TRBV20-1 combines with J gene TRBJ2-1; 8 bases agree with TRBD2. The germline V gene has CDR1 DFQATT and CDR2 SNEGSKA (reference sequence). The CDR3 runs to 14 residues. With 4 bases clipped from V and 7 bases from J, the junction kept 9 bases outside the gene matches. CDR3 DNA (partial): TGCAGTGCTACCGGTAGCGGGGATTCGAATGAG. Its protein is CSATGSGDSNE. The CDR3 in its entirety is CSATGSGDSNEQFF.